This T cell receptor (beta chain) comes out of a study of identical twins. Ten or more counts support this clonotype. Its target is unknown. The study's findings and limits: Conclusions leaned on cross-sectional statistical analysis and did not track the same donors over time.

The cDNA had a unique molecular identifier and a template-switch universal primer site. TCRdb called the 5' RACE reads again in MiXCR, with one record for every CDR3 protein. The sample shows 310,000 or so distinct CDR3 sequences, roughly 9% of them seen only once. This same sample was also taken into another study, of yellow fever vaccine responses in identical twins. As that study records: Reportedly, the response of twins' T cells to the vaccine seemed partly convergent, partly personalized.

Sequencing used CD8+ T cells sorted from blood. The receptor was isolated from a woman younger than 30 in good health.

CDR3 bases: TGTGCCAGCAGTGCAGACACGAACAATGAGCAGTTCTTC. Translated, it gives CASSADTNNEQFF. The chain joins TRBV6-4 to TRBJ2-1; D unresolved. This CDR3 region has 13 residues. V dropped 4 bases and J dropped 5 bases, with 9 bases sitting between them. The germline gives CDR1 MRHNA, CDR2 SNTAGT.